This T cell receptor (beta chain) was sequenced during a study of blood T cell repertoires in COVID-19. Study information: There were acute and convalescent COVID-19 samples, and they came from the United States, Italy and Spain. T cells, B-cell-depleted T cells, or PBMCs supplied cDNA or gDNA.

The CDR3 extends over 16 amino acids. Germline lookup yields CDR1 SEHNR and CDR2 FQNEAQ (reference sequence). The V gene lost 4 bases and the J gene lost 0 bases, with 15 bases spanning the gap. In the original processing: Nucleated cell counts were estimated from reference gene primer amplification. TCRdb's copy holds only in-frame clones and misses some; the assay was immunoSEQ multiplex PCR. The V and J calls and clone size were taken over from that table, and D and trimming were inferred from the DNA. Of fewer than 250,000 clones in the sample, roughly 80% were seen once. The receptor was derived from a woman older than 75 with acute or convalescent COVID-19. Sequences were obtained from peripheral blood. The genes are TRBV7-9 and TRBJ2-5; tentative D call: TRBD2 (5 bases). The CDR3 spells CASSYQTRLYQETQYF. The CDR3 region has the DNA TGTGCCAGCAGCTACCAAACCCGACTATACCAAGAGACCCAGTACTTC.